Listed below are T cell receptor beta chains from one sample, sequenced in a study of T cells after yellow fever vaccination. TCRdb ran MiXCR on the 5' RACE reads and lists one entry per CDR3 protein. In the table there are fewer than 400,000 distinct CDR3 sequences, approximately 11% of which are singletons. The sequencing here drew on CD4+ T cells sorted from PBMCs, taken 45 days after the yellow fever booster vaccination. Receptors originate from a man between 18 and 35 years old who received the YFV17D yellow fever vaccine. The CDR3 runs from the conserved cysteine through the conserved F or W. D genes are given only for firm matches. Size tells how often a clone was seen (once, few, many) or the class of an expanded clone, and some rows leave it out.

V gene	clone size	D gene	J gene	CDR3 protein	CDR3 DNA
TRBV5-1	few	TRBD2	TRBJ2-1	CASSLLAGYNEQFF	TGCGCCAGCAGCTTACTAGCGGGCTACAATGAGCAGTTCTTC
TRBV19	few	TRBD1	TRBJ1-2	CASSPTYSGTGYYGYTF	TGTGCCAGTAGTCCCACTTACTCCGGGACAGGGTACTATGGCTACACCTTC
TRBV7-8	many	NA	TRBJ1-5	CASGLGNGLIDQPQHF	TGTGCCAGCGGGTTGGGAAATGGGCTCATAGATCAGCCCCAGCATTTT
TRBV18	few	TRBD1	TRBJ1-1	CASSLGTALTEAFF	TGTGCCAGCTCACTTGGGACAGCCCTCACTGAAGCTTTCTTT
TRBV15	few	TRBD2	TRBJ2-5	CATSSTSGGRETQYF	TGTGCCACCAGCAGCACTAGCGGGGGCCGGGAGACCCAGTACTTC
TRBV6-2/TRBV6-3	few	NA	TRBJ2-5	CASSYDDGGLETQYF	TGTGCCAGCAGTTACGATGACGGCGGATTGGAGACCCAGTACTTC
TRBV7-2	few	TRBD2	TRBJ2-1	CASSLGAGNYNEQFF	TGTGCCAGCAGCTTAGGAGCGGGGAACTACAATGAGCAGTTCTTC
TRBV25-1	NA	NA	TRBJ2-2	CASSEGGTGELFF	TGTGCCAGCAGTGAAGGGGGCACCGGGGAGCTGTTTTTT
TRBV5-1	many	TRBD2	TRBJ2-4	CASSPPGGLQNIQYF	TGCGCCAGCAGCCCACCGGGGGGTCTTCAAAACATTCAGTACTTC
TRBV7-2	many	NA	TRBJ1-1	CASSIKRVLGTEAFF	TGTGCCAGCAGCATCAAACGGGTCTTGGGCACTGAAGCTTTCTTT
TRBV20-1	few	NA	TRBJ2-7	CSARVPRTYEQYF	TGCAGTGCTAGAGTTCCTCGGACCTACGAGCAGTACTTC
TRBV7-2	many	NA	TRBJ2-7	CASSLALNEQYF	TGTGCCAGCAGCTTAGCGCTCAACGAGCAGTACTTC
TRBV5-1	many	NA	TRBJ2-7	CASNLGGVSYEQYF	TGCGCCAGCAACCTCGGTGGGGTATCCTACGAGCAGTACTTC
TRBV12-3/TRBV12-4	many	NA	TRBJ1-2	CASSLARGGGKDGYTF	TGTGCCAGCAGTTTAGCGCGTGGGGGAGGTAAAGATGGCTACACCTTC
TRBV7-2	few	TRBD2	TRBJ2-1	CASSLGGGGHYNEQFF	TGTGCCAGCAGCTTAGGCGGGGGGGGGCACTACAATGAGCAGTTCTTC